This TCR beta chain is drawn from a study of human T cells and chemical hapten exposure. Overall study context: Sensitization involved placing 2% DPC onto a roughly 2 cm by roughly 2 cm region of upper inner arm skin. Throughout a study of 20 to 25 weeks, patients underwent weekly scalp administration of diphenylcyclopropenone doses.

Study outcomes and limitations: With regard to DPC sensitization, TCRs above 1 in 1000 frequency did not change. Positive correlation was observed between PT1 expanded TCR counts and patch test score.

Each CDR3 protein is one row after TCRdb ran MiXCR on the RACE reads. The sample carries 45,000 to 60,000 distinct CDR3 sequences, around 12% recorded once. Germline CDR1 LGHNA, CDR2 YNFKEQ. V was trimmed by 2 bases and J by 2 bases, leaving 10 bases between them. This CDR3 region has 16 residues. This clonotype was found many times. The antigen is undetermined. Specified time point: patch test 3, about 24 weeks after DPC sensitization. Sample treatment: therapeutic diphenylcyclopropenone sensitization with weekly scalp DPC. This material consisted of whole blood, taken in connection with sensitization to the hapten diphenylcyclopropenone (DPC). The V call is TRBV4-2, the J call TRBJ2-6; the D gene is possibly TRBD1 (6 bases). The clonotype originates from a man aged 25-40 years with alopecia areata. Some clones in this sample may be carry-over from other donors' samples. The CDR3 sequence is CASSQSTGTGANVLTF. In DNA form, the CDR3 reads TGTGCCAGCAGCCAAAGTACAGGGACTGGGGCCAACGTCCTGACTTTC.